The 21 T cell receptor beta chains listed next were all sequenced from one sample in a study of cytomegalovirus exposure and HLA in healthy donors. PCR primers comprised 60 Vbeta and 13 Jbeta primers. Method: immunoSEQ multiplex PCR; TCRdb's copy keeps in-frame clones and lacks some. Of 130,000 or so clones in the sample, 81% are singletons; the top ten hold 2.2%. The sequenced sample consisted of PBMCs. The receptors were gathered from a woman aged 40 to 50 in good health and CMV-seronegative.

The chain recombines TRBV5-1 with TRBJ2-3; tentative D call: TRBD2 (6 bases). The germline V gene has CDR1 SGHRS and CDR2 YFSETQ. The length of the CDR3 is 16 residues. Deletions cut 2 bases from V and 0 bases from J, with 13 bases between. CDR3 DNA: TGCGCCAGCAGCTTACCTACTGGGGGGAGCACAGATACGCAGTATTTT. It translates to CASSLPTGGSTDTQYF.

This chain joins TRBV6-6 and TRBJ2-3; 8 bases fit TRBD2. V dropped 5 bases and J dropped 0; count of bases not matched to a gene: 7. CDR3 length: 16 amino acids. The germline CDR1 and CDR2 sequences are MNHNY and SVGAGI (reference sequence). CDR3 loop: CASSKERGTSTDTQYF. CDR3 sequence (DNA): TGTGCCAGCAGTAAAGAGCGGGGGACTAGCACAGATACGCAGTATTTT.

The chain uses TRBV19 and TRBJ2-6; 7 bases fit TRBD1. CDR1 is LNHDA and CDR2 is SQIVND in the germline V gene (reference sequence). The CDR3 has 17 residues. With 5 bases clipped from V and 2 bases from J, the junction kept 9 bases outside the gene matches. The CDR3, as DNA: TGTGCCAGTAGTCAGGACAGGACCTACACTGGGGCCAACGTCCTGACTTTC. This gives the protein CASSQDRTYTGANVLTF.

The CDR3 bases are TGTGCCAGCAGCACAGCGGAGACCAATGAGCAGTTCTTC. Amino acid sequence: CASSTAETNEQFF. This chain uses TRBV7-6 with TRBJ2-1, with D tentatively TRBD2 (5 bases). CDR1 is SGHVS, CDR2 FNYEAQ, per germline. The germline V and J ends were trimmed by 5 bases and 6 bases, with 11 bases remaining between them. The CDR3 covers 13 residues.

The V gene is TRBV28, the J gene TRBJ2-7; 10 bases agree with TRBD2. The germline V gene has CDR1 MDHEN and CDR2 SYDVKM. The CDR3 spans 14 residues. The V gene end was trimmed by 5 bases and the J gene end by 3 bases; junction bases not matched to a gene: 4. In DNA form, the CDR3 reads TGTGCCAGCAGTCCCGGGACTAGCGTCTACGAGCAGTACTTC. It translates to CASSPGTSVYEQYF.

V is TRBV19 and J is TRBJ1-2; D call uncertain. The CDR3 extends over 14 amino acids. Germline V gene lookup returns CDR1 LNHDA and CDR2 SQIVND (reference sequence). The V gene lost 7 bases and the J gene lost 1 base, with 13 bases spanning the gap. CDR3 in DNA: TGTGCCAGTACGAGGGTCGTAGATAACTATGGCTACACCTTC. Protein: CASTRVVDNYGYTF.

This chain connects TRBV29-1 to TRBJ1-2, with TRBD1 identical over 9 bases. Germline V gene data show CDR1 as SQVTM and CDR2 as ANQGSEA. V lost 6 bases and J lost 8; bases outside the gene matches: 10. CDR3 length: 13 amino acids. The CDR3 DNA follows: TGCAGCGTGAGGGACAGGGTAGAAGGAGGCTACACCTTC. Translating gives CSVRDRVEGGYTF.

This chain connects TRBV6-6 to TRBJ2-7, with TRBD1 as a possible D gene (6 bases). V lost 4 bases to trimming and J lost 3 bases, with 13 bases between them. Per the germline V gene, CDR1 is MNHNY and CDR2 is SVGAGI (reference sequence). CDR3 length: 14 amino acids. The CDR3 is CASSSRDMYYEQYF. CDR3 DNA sequence: TGTGCCAGCAGTTCCCGGGACATGTACTACGAGCAGTACTTC.

The CDR3 here is CASSLLSSYEQYF. Here the CDR3 DNA reads TGTGCCAGCAGTTTACTGAGCTCCTACGAGCAGTACTTC. This sequence joins TRBV28 and TRBJ2-7; D not resolved. The CDR3 has 13 residues. CDR1 is MDHEN, CDR2 SYDVKM, per germline. Trimming took 2 bases from V and 0 from J, leaving 5 bases between them.

The rearrangement uses TRBV9 and TRBJ2-5; TRBD2 agrees at 7 bases. The assigned J gene may be wrong: the sequence end matches TRBJ2-7 better. There are 15 residues in the CDR3. CDR1 and CDR2 (germline): SGDLS, YYNGEE. The CDR3 reads CASSVSSGTSYEQYF. The CDR3 region has the DNA TGTGCCAGCAGCGTATCTAGCGGTACGTCCTACGAGCAGTACTTC.

The V and J genes are TRBV7-3 and TRBJ2-1; D perhaps matches TRBD2 (5 bases). From germline, CDR1 is SGHTA and CDR2 FQGTGA. Trimming shortened V by 0 bases and J by 4 bases, and 13 bases separated the two germline ends. The CDR3 has 16 residues. CDR3 nucleotide sequence: TGTGCCAGCAGCTTAACGCGAGCGGTCACTTACAATGAGCAGTTCTTC. Protein sequence: CASSLTRAVTYNEQFF. The full variable domain, its missing parts supplied by reference TRBV7-3 and TRBJ2-1, is GAGVSQTPSNKVTEKGKYVELRCDPISGHTALYWYRQSLGQGPEFLIYFQGTGAADDSGLPNDRFFAVRPEGSVSTLKIQRTERGDSAVYLCASSLTRAVTYNEQFFGPGTRLTVL.

The chain combines TRBV9 with TRBJ2-1; tentative D call: TRBD2 (6 bases). V lost 4 bases and J 0 bases, leaving 11 bases between the germline ends. The germline V gene has CDR1 SGDLS and CDR2 YYNGEE. This CDR3 contains 15 residues. The CDR3 DNA follows: TGTGCCAGCAGCCCCCGACTAGACTCCTACAATGAGCAGTTCTTC. The encoded protein is CASSPRLDSYNEQFF.

The chain carries TRBV7-3 and TRBJ1-2, with 8 bases matching TRBD1. Trimming took 6 bases from V and 3 from J; bases not matched to a gene: 6. This CDR3 has 14 residues. Per the germline V gene, CDR1 is SGHTA and CDR2 is FQGTGA. The CDR3 here is CASSRAQGDYGYTF. As DNA, the CDR3 is TGTGCCAGCAGTCGCGCACAGGGGGACTATGGCTACACCTTC.

The chain uses TRBV6-6 and TRBJ1-5; D is ambiguous. Trimming cost V 4 bases and J 2 bases, with 9 bases left between them. In germline, CDR1 is MNHNY, CDR2 SVGAGI (reference sequence). This CDR3 has 14 amino acids. For the CDR3, the DNA is TGTGCCAGCAGTTCGGGATCGGGCAATCAGCCCCAGCATTTT. Residues: CASSSGSGNQPQHF.

This clone was observed a single time. The chain recombines TRBV9 with TRBJ1-1; a weak D match, TRBD1 (5 bases). The CDR3 length is 14 residues. V was clipped by 0 bases and J by 5 bases, with 11 bases between them. The germline V gene has CDR1 SGDLS and CDR2 YYNGEE. This CDR3 reads CASSVVRRGTEAFF. Here the CDR3 DNA reads TGTGCCAGCAGCGTAGTGAGGAGGGGAACTGAAGCTTTCTTT.

This clone came up once. V is TRBV19 and J is TRBJ1-1, with D unclear. The V gene's germline CDR1 is LNHDA and CDR2 SQIVND (reference sequence). The CDR3 has 12 amino acids. V was trimmed by 5 bases and J by 4 bases, leaving 8 bases between them. The CDR3 DNA reads as TGTGCCAGTAGTTCCCTCCGCACTGAAGCTTTCTTT. Encoded protein: CASSSLRTEAFF.

The J gene is TRBJ2-1, the V gene TRBV27; D uncertain. V lost 3 bases and J lost 10, with 13 bases in between. The germline gives CDR1 MNHEY, CDR2 SMNVEV (reference sequence). There are 13 residues in the CDR3. The CDR3 DNA follows: TGTGCCAGCAGTTTTTGGGTGGGCTCGGAGCAGTTCTTC. It is translated as CASSFWVGSEQFF.

The rearrangement uses TRBV10-3 and TRBJ1-2, with 10 bases that match TRBD1. V lost 6 bases to trimming and J lost 0 bases; unmatched junction nucleotides: 7. CDR1 and CDR2 from the germline V gene are ENHRY and SYGVKD. The CDR3 has 16 amino acids. The CDR3 sequence is CAISRQGASSNYGYTF. Written as DNA, the CDR3 is TGTGCCATCAGCCGACAGGGGGCTTCGTCTAACTATGGCTACACCTTC.

This clone was observed once. V usage is TRBV4-2 and J usage is TRBJ2-2; 7 bases map to TRBD2. Germline V gene data show CDR1 as LGHNA and CDR2 as YNFKEQ. Trimming took 0 bases from V and 6 from J; bases not matched to a gene: 4. The CDR3 totals 15 residues. CDR3 bases: TGTGCCAGCAGCCAAGAGGGGGGGTCGGCCGGGGAGCTGTTTTTT. It translates to CASSQEGGSAGELFF.

This clone was detected only a few times. Different DNA sequences within this sample yield the same CDR3. V usage is TRBV10-2 and J usage is TRBJ1-5; no definite D call. The CDR3 consists of 16 residues. CDR1 and CDR2 (germline): WSHSY, SAAADI. Trimming left V 2 bases short and J 1 base short, with 12 bases between. The CDR3 region is CASSENPGNSNQPQHF. As DNA, the CDR3 is TGCGCCAGCAGTGAGAACCCGGGGAACAGCAATCAGCCCCAGCATTTT.

The rearrangement joins TRBV19 to TRBJ1-2; D uncertain. The CDR3 is 18 residues long. V was clipped by 1 base and J by 3 bases, with 21 bases between them. The germline CDR1 and CDR2 sequences are LNHDA and SQIVND (reference sequence). The CDR3 loop is CASSIAPRGLNDYYGYTF. The CDR3 DNA reads as TGTGCCAGTAGTATAGCCCCTAGAGGTTTAAACGACTACTATGGCTACACCTTC. Full variable domain (remainder filled in from reference TRBV19 and TRBJ1-2): DGGITQSPKYLFRKEGQNVTLSCEQNLNHDAMYWYRQDPGQGLRLIYYSQIVNDFQKGDIAEGYSVSREKKESFPLTVTSAQKNPTAFYLCASSIAPRGLNDYYGYTFGSGTRLTVV.